A single sample gave rise to the 20 T cell receptor beta chains below, sequenced in a study of T cells in localized non-small cell lung cancer (dated by TCRdb to 2018 to 2021). The library was built by means of the immunoSEQ multiplex PCR assay. TCRdb limited this immuneACCESS table to in-frame rearrangements with V and J called. A share of clones is missing; checked studies link under half to unresolved V genes, and the rest is unexplained. This sample gives tens of thousands of clones in total; around 82% of them show up just once. The ten most abundant clones make up 15% to 20% of the sample. Here the sequenced sample was PBMCs, taken before any cancer treatment. The source of these receptors is a man aged 35 to 69 with stage II squamous cell lung carcinoma.

This clone occurred once. The rearrangement links TRBV4-1 to TRBJ2-2; 7 bases fit TRBD1. Germline V CDR1 and CDR2: MGHRA, YSYEKL. The CDR3 spans 14 residues. Unmatched junction bases numbered 0, after V lost 1 base and J lost 4 bases. CDR3: CASSQGQGTGELFF. CDR3 DNA sequence: TGCGCCAGCAGCCAAGGACAGGGCACCGGGGAGCTGTTTTTT.

The chain is built from TRBV5-1 and TRBJ2-3; D perhaps matches TRBD2 (6 bases). V gave up 7 bases and J gave up 3 bases, with 18 bases separating them. Germline V gene sequence: CDR1 SGHRS, CDR2 YFSETQ. The CDR3 spans 15 residues. The CDR3, as DNA: TGCGCCAGCCGGGCGGGGACCACAGGAACAGATACGCAGTATTTT. It is translated as CASRAGTTGTDTQYF.

This clone occurred a few times. The V call is TRBV6-1, the J call TRBJ1-6; D is undetermined. Germline V gene lookup returns CDR1 MNHNS and CDR2 SASEGT. This CDR3 region has 16 residues. V dropped 1 base and J dropped 4 bases, with 11 bases sitting between them. The CDR3 DNA follows: TGTGCCAGCAGTGAAGAGTCGTGGGTGTATAATTCACCCCTCCACTTT. It translates to CASSEESWVYNSPLHF.

V and J are TRBV9 and TRBJ2-7, with D perhaps TRBD1 (5 bases). Germline CDR1 is SGDLS and CDR2 is YYNGEE. The V end lost 0 bases, the J end lost 2 bases, and 12 bases lay between the germline ends. The CDR3 is made up of 15 amino acids. CDR3 loop: CASSVAPGLTYEQYF. The CDR3 DNA sequence: TGTGCCAGCAGCGTAGCTCCAGGGCTTACCTACGAGCAGTACTTC.

A single count supports this clone. The rearrangement joins TRBV7-2 to TRBJ2-7, with 12 bases matching TRBD1. The CDR3 runs 18 residues. V was pared by 2 bases and J by 7 bases, with 15 bases of the junction left unmatched. Germline values: CDR1 SGHTA, CDR2 FQGNSA. CDR3 in DNA: TGTGCCAGCAGCTTAATCCCTCCGGGACAGGGGGCCGTGGGGGAGCAGTACTTC. It specifies CASSLIPPGQGAVGEQYF.

The count of this clone is one. The chain is built from TRBV30 and TRBJ2-3; 7 bases are a match to TRBD2. The V and J ends lost 2 bases and 4 bases, in that order; junction bases with no gene match: 3. Germline V lookup: CDR1 GTSNPN, CDR2 SVGIG (reference sequence). This CDR3 is built from 13 residues. The CDR3 region has the DNA TGTGCCTGGAGTAGACTAGCAGCAGATACGCAGTATTTT. Translation gives CAWSRLAADTQYF.

The chain couples TRBV7-2 to TRBJ1-4; D gene uncertain. The ends were cut back, 1 base at V and 1 base at J, with 7 bases in the middle. The CDR3 has 15 amino acids. The germline V gene encodes CDR1 SGHTA and CDR2 FQGNSA. CDR3 sequence (DNA): TGTGCCAGCAGCTTAGTTCCGGGAACTAATGAAAAACTGTTTTTT. It yields the protein CASSLVPGTNEKLFF.

This clone was recorded once. The rearrangement uses TRBV6-5 and TRBJ1-1; 12 nucleotides agree with TRBD1. V was pared by 5 bases and J by 6 bases, with 4 bases of the junction left unmatched. The germline CDR1 and CDR2 sequences are MNHEY and SVGAGI. This CDR3 region has 14 residues. The DNA of the CDR3 is TGTGCCAGCAGTCGGGACAGGGGGCAAGCTGAAGCTTTCTTT. Translation gives CASSRDRGQAEAFF.

The J gene is TRBJ2-5, the V gene TRBV2, with TRBD1 matching 8 bases. Per the germline V gene, CDR1 is SNHLY and CDR2 is FYNNEI. CDR3 length: 15 residues. V lost 1 base to trimming and J lost 6 bases; unmatched junction nucleotides: 7. This CDR3 reads CASSEEGTGSKTQYF. The CDR3 DNA is TGTGCCAGCAGTGAAGAGGGGACAGGCAGCAAGACCCAGTACTTC. The complete variable domain, with remaining parts taken from reference TRBV2 and TRBJ2-5, reads EPEVTQTPSHQVTQMGQEVILRCVPISNHLYFYWYRQILGQKVEFLVSFYNNEISEKSEIFDDQFSVERPDGSNFTLKIRSTKLEDSAMYFCASSEEGTGSKTQYFGPGTRLLVL.

This clone was seen a handful of times. This chain connects TRBV19 to TRBJ1-6; 8 bases match TRBD1. Germline CDR1 LNHDA, CDR2 SQIVND (reference sequence). The V segment lost 7 bases and the J segment 3 bases; nucleotides outside the gene matches: 2. CDR3 length equals 14 residues. For the CDR3, the DNA is TGTGCCAGTACCACAGGGGGCTATAATTCACCCCTCCACTTT. It yields the protein CASTTGGYNSPLHF.

The chain joins TRBV4-3 to TRBJ2-7; 9 bases line up with TRBD1. Losses at the gene ends were 1 base for V and 5 bases for J; bases not matched to a gene: 6. The CDR3 is made up of 15 amino acids. CDR1 LGHNA and CDR2 YSLEER come from the germline V gene. CDR3 sequence (DNA): TGCGCCAGCAGCCAAGCCCCGGGACAGGGCCACGAGCAGTACTTC. Translated: CASSQAPGQGHEQYF.

This sequence joins TRBV29-1 and TRBJ2-1; TRBD2 aligns across 13 bases. This CDR3 spans 15 amino acids. J was trimmed by 7 bases and V by 6 bases; bases with no gene match: 9. CDR1 and CDR2 (germline): SQVTM, ANQGSEA. The CDR3 loop is CSVHAGTSGINEQFF. CDR3 DNA: TGCAGCGTCCACGCCGGGACTAGCGGGATTAATGAGCAGTTCTTC.

This clone came up a few times. The J gene is TRBJ1-6, the V gene TRBV5-4, with 7 bases matching TRBD1. Germline V gene lookup returns CDR1 SGHNT and CDR2 YYREEE (reference sequence). This CDR3 region has 16 residues. With V trimmed by 0 bases and J by 9 bases, 9 bases remained unmatched. CDR3 sequence: CASSLETGLPGSPLHF. The CDR3 DNA is TGTGCCAGCAGCTTGGAGACAGGGCTCCCAGGTTCACCCCTCCACTTT.

The CDR3 region is CASSLYRQPQHF. The CDR3 nucleotides are TGTGCCAGCAGCTTGTATCGCCAGCCCCAGCATTTT. This chain joins TRBV5-6 and TRBJ1-5; D gene uncertain. This CDR3 region has 12 residues. CDR1 and CDR2 (germline): SGHDT, YYEEEE. Trimming cost V 1 base and J 7 bases, with 6 bases left between them.

The J gene is TRBJ2-7, the V gene TRBV27, with 13 bases lining up with TRBD2. The CDR3 consists of 16 residues. V trimming: 6 bases; J trimming: 0 bases; junction bases outside the gene matches: 5. Germline-derived CDR1 and CDR2 are MNHEY and SMNVEV (reference sequence). This CDR3 is CASSRWTSGSSYEQYF. The CDR3 DNA is TGTGCCAGCAGCCGATGGACTAGCGGGAGCTCCTACGAGCAGTACTTC.

The chain is built from TRBV27 and TRBJ1-1, with D possibly matching TRBD1 (5 bases). CDR3 length equals 12 residues. Germline V gene data show CDR1 as MNHEY and CDR2 as SMNVEV (reference sequence). Trimming left V 6 bases short and J 6 bases short, with 11 bases between. DNA for the CDR3: TGTGCCAGCAGGTTGGGGACGGCTGAAGCTTTCTTT. As protein: CASRLGTAEAFF.

This sequence joins TRBV6-5 and TRBJ2-5; 9 bases are a match to TRBD1. Germline assignment: CDR1 MNHEY and CDR2 SVGAGI. The CDR3 has 16 amino acids. V lost 0 bases, J lost 5 bases, and 7 bases stayed unmatched. DNA of the CDR3: TGTGCCAGCAGTTACTCCCGGACAGGGGAGGGCGAGACCCAGTACTTC. It encodes CASSYSRTGEGETQYF.

In its sample, this clone was seen many times. J is TRBJ2-5 and V is TRBV2; D uncertain. Germline-derived CDR1 and CDR2 are SNHLY and FYNNEI. Deletions cut 6 bases from V and 7 bases from J, with 18 bases between. There are 14 residues in the CDR3. In DNA, the CDR3 is TGTGCCAGCAGGGGGTCCGGCCTCGTGGTGACCCAGTACTTC. Residues: CASRGSGLVVTQYF.

This chain uses TRBV7-3 with TRBJ2-3; 10 positions match TRBD2. The V gene's germline CDR1 is SGHTA and CDR2 FQGTGA. The J segment lost 4 bases and the V segment lost 1 base, leaving 5 bases of the junction unmatched. This CDR3 comprises 16 residues. CDR3 coding DNA: TGTGCCAGCAGCTTAAATAGCGGGAGGCTCCCAGATACGCAGTATTTT. This codes for CASSLNSGRLPDTQYF.

This chain joins TRBV4-1 and TRBJ2-1, with D maybe TRBD2 (6 bases). Between the trimmed V and J ends, which lost 1 base and 4 bases, there was a span of 11 bases. This CDR3 comprises 15 residues. The V gene's germline CDR1 is MGHRA and CDR2 YSYEKL. CDR3 amino acids: CASSQGRDLYNEQFF. The CDR3 bases are TGCGCCAGCAGCCAAGGCAGGGACTTATACAATGAGCAGTTCTTC.